This passage covers 13 T cell receptor beta chains from one sample sequenced in a study of OX40 agonist ivuxolimab in advanced cancers. Sequenced by immunoSEQ multiplex PCR; TCRdb stores in-frame clones only, minus some. The table has tens of thousands of clones, about 78% seen once. The material sequenced was CD4+ or CD8+ T cells sorted from blood, taken in a trial of the OX40 agonist ivuxolimab. The source is an adult with an advanced solid tumor such as melanoma, head and neck, liver or kidney cancer.

V and J are TRBV7-8 and TRBJ2-3, with 15 bases identical to TRBD2. Per the germline V gene, CDR1 is SGHVS and CDR2 is FQNEAQ. This CDR3 has 18 residues. V lost 2 bases, J lost 4 bases, and 7 bases stayed unmatched. CDR3 in amino acids: CASSLRGTSGRNPDTQYF. For the CDR3, the DNA is TGTGCCAGCAGCTTAAGGGGGACTAGCGGGAGGAACCCAGATACGCAGTATTTT.

This chain links TRBV2 with TRBJ1-5, with a weak D call TRBD1 (6 bases). The CDR3 consists of 15 residues. Per germline, CDR1 SNHLY and CDR2 FYNNEI. V was shortened by 5 bases and J by 2 bases, with 13 bases between the two germline ends. The CDR3 sequence: CASSKDRTGNQPQHF. CDR3 DNA sequence: TGTGCCAGCAGTAAAGACAGGACGGGCAATCAGCCCCAGCATTTT.

The J gene is TRBJ2-5, the V gene TRBV7-6; D may correspond to TRBD1 or TRBD2 (6 bases each). The end of the DNA is better explained by TRBJ2-7, so the J call may be wrong. CDR3 length: 16 residues. CDR1 is SGHVS, CDR2 FNYEAQ, per germline. In DNA, the CDR3 is TGTGCCAGCAGCTTAGCGGGGGGCCGGCTCTCCTACGAGCAGTACTTC. As protein: CASSLAGGRLSYEQYF.

The chain recombines TRBV5-8 with TRBJ1-5, with D maybe TRBD1 (5 bases). The ends were cut back, 7 bases at V and 1 base at J, with 18 bases in the middle. CDR3 length: 16 amino acids. Germline-derived CDR1 and CDR2 are SGHTS and YDEGEE. The CDR3 sequence is CASAEGAYWSNQPQHF. CDR3 nucleotide sequence: TGTGCCAGCGCCGAAGGGGCATATTGGAGCAATCAGCCCCAGCATTTT.

The V call is TRBV5-1, the J call TRBJ1-5, with D perhaps TRBD1 (6 bases). Germline loops: CDR1 SGHRS, CDR2 YFSETQ. This CDR3 is 15 amino acids long. V lost 0 bases and J 3 bases, leaving 10 bases between the germline ends. The CDR3 nucleotides read TGCGCCAGCAGCTTGGGAGGACAGACCAATCAGCCCCAGCATTTT. It yields the protein CASSLGGQTNQPQHF.

The V call is TRBV5-5, the J call TRBJ1-1; TRBD1 matches 7 bases. Germline V gene sequence: CDR1 SGHKS, CDR2 YYEKEE (reference sequence). The CDR3 extends over 15 amino acids. Trimming removed 0 bases from V and 6 bases from J; junction bases left unmatched: 8. In nucleotides, the CDR3 is TGTGCCAGCAGCTTGGTCGTCAGGGGGGTCGCTGAAGCTTTCTTT. Translating gives CASSLVVRGVAEAFF.

The gene calls are TRBV10-1 and TRBJ2-4, with D perhaps assigned TRBD1 or TRBD2 (6 bases each). The CDR3 has 13 amino acids. V lost 6 bases, J lost 9 bases, and 15 bases lay in between. Germline V gives CDR1 WNHNN, CDR2 SYGVQD (reference sequence). CDR3 nucleotide sequence: TGCGCCAGCAGCCCAGGGGTCGGGAGCATTCAGTACTTC. It translates to CASSPGVGSIQYF.

As to this clone: Other nucleotide sequences from this sample produce the same CDR3. The chain joins TRBV28 to TRBJ1-4; unclear D gene. V dropped 6 bases and J dropped 8 bases, with 10 bases sitting between them. This CDR3 has 12 residues. Germline values: CDR1 MDHEN, CDR2 SYDVKM. The chain's CDR3 is CASSRAREKLFF. The CDR3 DNA reads TGTGCCAGCAGCCGGGCACGAGAAAAACTGTTTTTT.

This clone appeared once. The rearrangement links TRBV28 to TRBJ2-5; D unresolved. The CDR3 covers 16 residues. Trimming removed 2 bases from V and 1 base from J, with 14 bases in between. Germline V gene sequence: CDR1 MDHEN, CDR2 SYDVKM. CDR3 loop: CASSLGKGVGQETQYF. In DNA, the CDR3 is TGTGCCAGCAGTTTAGGGAAGGGTGTGGGCCAAGAGACCCAGTACTTC.

The V call is TRBV5-4, the J call TRBJ1-2; D is perhaps TRBD1 (6 bases). V was shortened by 0 bases and J by 6 bases, with 9 bases between the two germline ends. The CDR3 has 13 residues. Germline values: CDR1 SGHNT, CDR2 YYREEE (reference sequence). CDR3 residues: CASSLAGANGYTF. The CDR3 nucleotides read TGTGCCAGCAGCTTGGCGGGGGCTAATGGCTACACCTTC.

This chain joins TRBV27 and TRBJ2-2; D gene ambiguous. Germline lookup yields CDR1 MNHEY and CDR2 SMNVEV (reference sequence). Trimming removed 2 bases from V and 4 bases from J, with 14 bases in between. The CDR3 covers 16 residues. The CDR3 here is CASSLRWLPSTGELFF. Written as DNA, the CDR3 is TGTGCCAGCAGTTTACGCTGGCTTCCGAGCACCGGGGAGCTGTTTTTT.

The chain uses TRBV9 and TRBJ2-3, with D maybe TRBD1 (6 bases). The CDR3 has 15 amino acids. Germline loops: CDR1 SGDLS, CDR2 YYNGEE. Trimming removed 3 bases at V and 2 bases at J, with 13 bases between. For the CDR3, the DNA is TGTGCCAGCAGCGCCAGGGGTTTGTTCACAGATACGCAGTATTTT. It is translated as CASSARGLFTDTQYF.

This clone was observed a handful of times. The chain combines TRBV7-2 with TRBJ1-6, with D possibly TRBD1 on 5 matching bases. CDR1 and CDR2 (germline): SGHTA, FQGNSA. Trimming pared 1 base from V and 11 bases from J, leaving 9 bases between. The CDR3 totals 13 residues. The CDR3 spells CASSLDRRAPLHF. Here the CDR3 DNA reads TGTGCCAGCAGCTTAGACAGGCGGGCACCCCTCCACTTT.